This entry features one T cell receptor (beta chain) sequence. Its antigen is not identified. Germline V CDR1 and CDR2: SGHNT, YENEEA. The length of the CDR3 is 19 residues. The V segment lost 0 bases and the J segment 1 base; nucleotides outside the gene matches: 11. The source of the sample is a study of cytomegalovirus exposure and HLA in healthy donors. Broader study findings: In a later analysis, first-cohort TCR clusters were found to tend to co-occur in the 130 or so validation repertoires.

Generated by immunoSEQ multiplex PCR, the TCRdb table keeps only in-frame clones and is missing some. The sample records 200,000 to 300,000 clones, around 87% being singletons. This clonotype was sampled from a woman in her 30s in good health and CMV-seropositive. The V gene is TRBV11-3, the J gene TRBJ2-3, with TRBD2 matching 9 bases. The sample taken for sequencing was PBMCs. CDR3 DNA sequence: TGTGCCAGCAGCTTAGATATCCCTATAGCGGGAGAGGGCACAGATACGCAGTATTTT. The encoded protein is CASSLDIPIAGEGTDTQYF.